This T cell receptor (beta chain) stems from a study of STAT3 mutations in large granular lymphocyte leukemia. Study as a whole: Among longitudinally sequenced T-LGLL patients, roughly half had canonical activating STAT3 mutations detected.

V lost 3 bases and J 4 bases, leaving 15 bases between the germline ends. CDR3 size: 15 residues. Germline V gene sequence: CDR1 MGHRA, CDR2 YSYEKL. Comments on this clone: As yet, its antigen is unknown.

Overall study results and limits: Every T-LGLL patient had at least one immunodominant TCRbeta clonotype. Treatment regimens differed across patients between samplings.

Produced via immunoSEQ multiplex PCR; TCRdb's table is partial and in-frame only. This table has approximately 8,000 clones, 75% to 95% appearing once. The sequence was collected from a man aged 45-65 years with T-cell large granular lymphocyte leukemia. Some clones in this sample may be carry-over from other donors' samples. Source material: peripheral blood mononuclear cells. V and J are TRBV4-1 and TRBJ1-2; D is unclear. CDR3 coding DNA: TGCGCCAGCAGCCAGCCCCGAGAAAGAGCCTATGGCTACACCTTC. Its protein product is CASSQPRERAYGYTF.